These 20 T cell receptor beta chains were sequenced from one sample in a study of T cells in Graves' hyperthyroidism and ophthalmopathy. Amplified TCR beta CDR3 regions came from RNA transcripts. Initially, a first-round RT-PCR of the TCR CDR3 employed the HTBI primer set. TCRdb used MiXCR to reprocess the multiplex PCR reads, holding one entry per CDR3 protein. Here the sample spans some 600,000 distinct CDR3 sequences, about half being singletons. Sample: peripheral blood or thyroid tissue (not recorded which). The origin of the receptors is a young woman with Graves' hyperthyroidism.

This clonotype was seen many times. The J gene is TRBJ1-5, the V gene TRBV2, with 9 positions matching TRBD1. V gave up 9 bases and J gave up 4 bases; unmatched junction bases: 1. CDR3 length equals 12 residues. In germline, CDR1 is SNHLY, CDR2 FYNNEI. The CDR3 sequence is CARGTGNQPQHF. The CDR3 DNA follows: TGTGCCAGGGGGACAGGGAATCAGCCCCAGCATTTT.

The CDR3 reads CSVDGLAVWDTQYF. CDR3 DNA sequence: TGCAGCGTTGACGGGTTAGCAGTATGGGATACGCAGTATTTT. The rearrangement uses TRBV29-1 and TRBJ2-3; D is uncertain. This CDR3 comprises 14 residues. V was pared by 3 bases and J by 6 bases, with 16 bases between. The germline gives CDR1 SQVTM, CDR2 ANQGSEA.

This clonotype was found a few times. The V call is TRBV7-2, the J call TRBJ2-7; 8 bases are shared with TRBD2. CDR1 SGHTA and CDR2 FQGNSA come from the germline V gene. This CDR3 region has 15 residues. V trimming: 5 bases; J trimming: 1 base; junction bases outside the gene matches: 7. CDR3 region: CASSPSAGASYEQYF. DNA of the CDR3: TGTGCCAGCAGCCCCTCAGCGGGAGCGTCCTACGAGCAGTACTTC. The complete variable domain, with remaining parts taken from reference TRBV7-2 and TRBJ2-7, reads GAGVSQSPSNKVTEKGKDVELRCDPISGHTALYWYRQSLGQGLEFLIYFQGNSAPDKSGLPSDRFSAERTGGSVSTLTIQRTQQEDSAVYLCASSPSAGASYEQYFGPGTRLTVT.

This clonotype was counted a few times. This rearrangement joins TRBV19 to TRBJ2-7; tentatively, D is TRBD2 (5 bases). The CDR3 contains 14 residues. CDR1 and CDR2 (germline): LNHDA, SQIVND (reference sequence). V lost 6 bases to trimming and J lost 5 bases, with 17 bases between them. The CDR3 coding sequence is TGTGCCAGTAGCGGACTGGGGTTAGTGGACGAGCAGTACTTC. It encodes CASSGLGLVDEQYF. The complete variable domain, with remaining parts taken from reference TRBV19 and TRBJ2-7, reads DGGITQSPKYLFRKEGQNVTLSCEQNLNHDAMYWYRQDPGQGLRLIYYSQIVNDFQKGDIAEGYSVSREKKESFPLTVTSAQKNPTAFYLCASSGLGLVDEQYFGPGTRLTVT.

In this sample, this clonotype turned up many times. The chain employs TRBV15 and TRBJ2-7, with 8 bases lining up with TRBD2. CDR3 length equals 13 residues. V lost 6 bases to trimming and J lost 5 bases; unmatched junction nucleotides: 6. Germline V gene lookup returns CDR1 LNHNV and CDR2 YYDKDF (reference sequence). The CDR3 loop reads CATRHHGGDEQYF. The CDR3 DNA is TGTGCCACCAGGCATCACGGGGGGGACGAGCAGTACTTC.

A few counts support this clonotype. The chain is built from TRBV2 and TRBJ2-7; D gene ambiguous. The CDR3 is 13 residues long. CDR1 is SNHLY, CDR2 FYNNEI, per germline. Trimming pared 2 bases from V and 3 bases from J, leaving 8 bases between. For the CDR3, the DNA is TGTGCCAGCAGTGAACTACCTCGCTACGAGCAGTACTTC. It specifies CASSELPRYEQYF.

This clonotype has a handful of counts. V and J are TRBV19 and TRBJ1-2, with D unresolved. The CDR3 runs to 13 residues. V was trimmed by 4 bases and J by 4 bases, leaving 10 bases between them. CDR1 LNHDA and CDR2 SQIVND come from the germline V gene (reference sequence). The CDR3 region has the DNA TGTGCCAGTAGTAAGGCCGCGAGCTATGGCTACACCTTC. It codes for CASSKAASYGYTF.

The CDR3 bases are TGCAGTGCTAGACTGGGAGATACGCAGTACTTC. Translated, it gives CSARLGDTQYF. The V call is TRBV20-1, the J call TRBJ2-5, with a possible D match to TRBD2 (5 bases). V lost 2 bases and J lost 11, with 12 bases in between. There are 11 residues in the CDR3. Germline-derived CDR1 and CDR2 are DFQATT and SNEGSKA (reference sequence).

CDR3 loop: CASSPWTGGAVSEAFF. The DNA of the CDR3 is TGTGCCAGTAGTCCCTGGACAGGGGGTGCGGTTTCTGAAGCTTTCTTT. The V call is TRBV19, the J call TRBJ1-1; 10 bases line up with TRBD1. The length of the CDR3 is 16 residues. J lost 6 bases, V lost 5 bases, and 12 bases had no gene match. Germline lookup yields CDR1 LNHDA and CDR2 SQIVND (reference sequence). Looking up the rest from reference TRBV19 and TRBJ1-1 gives the full variable domain: DGGITQSPKYLFRKEGQNVTLSCEQNLNHDAMYWYRQDPGQGLRLIYYSQIVNDFQKGDIAEGYSVSREKKESFPLTVTSAQKNPTAFYLCASSPWTGGAVSEAFFGQGTRLTVV.

Written as DNA, the CDR3 is TGTGCCAGCACCGAGGGGCCGACCTACGAGCAGTACTTC. It codes for CASTEGPTYEQYF. This chain joins TRBV2 and TRBJ2-7; D possibly matches TRBD1 or TRBD2 (5 bases each). Trimming pared 7 bases from V and 2 bases from J, leaving 12 bases between. This CDR3 is 13 amino acids long. Germline V CDR1 and CDR2: SNHLY, FYNNEI. The full variable domain, with the rest looked up from reference TRBV2 and TRBJ2-7, is EPEVTQTPSHQVTQMGQEVILRCVPISNHLYFYWYRQILGQKVEFLVSFYNNEISEKSEIFDDQFSVERPDGSNFTLKIRSTKLEDSAMYFCASTEGPTYEQYFGPGTRLTVT.

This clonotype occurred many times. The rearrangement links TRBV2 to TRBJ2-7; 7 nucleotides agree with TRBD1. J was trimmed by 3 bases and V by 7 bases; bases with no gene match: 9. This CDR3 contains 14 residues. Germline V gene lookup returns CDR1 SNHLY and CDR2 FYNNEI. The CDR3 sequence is CASTTDRSSYEQYF. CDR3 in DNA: TGTGCCAGCACCACGGACAGGAGTAGCTACGAGCAGTACTTC.

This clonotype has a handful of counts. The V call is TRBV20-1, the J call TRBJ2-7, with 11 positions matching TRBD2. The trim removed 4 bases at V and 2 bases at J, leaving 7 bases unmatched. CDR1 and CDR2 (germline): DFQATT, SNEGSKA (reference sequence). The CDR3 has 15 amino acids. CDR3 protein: CSATPGLAVTYEQYF. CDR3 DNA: TGCAGTGCTACTCCGGGACTAGCGGTTACCTACGAGCAGTACTTC.

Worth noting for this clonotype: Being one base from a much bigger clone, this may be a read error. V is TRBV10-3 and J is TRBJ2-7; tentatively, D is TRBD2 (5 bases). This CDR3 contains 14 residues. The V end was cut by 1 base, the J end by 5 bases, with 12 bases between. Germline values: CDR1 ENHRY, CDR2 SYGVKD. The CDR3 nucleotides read TGTGCCATCAGTGAGTTGATAGGGAGCCACGAGCAGTACTTC. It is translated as CAISELIGSHEQYF.

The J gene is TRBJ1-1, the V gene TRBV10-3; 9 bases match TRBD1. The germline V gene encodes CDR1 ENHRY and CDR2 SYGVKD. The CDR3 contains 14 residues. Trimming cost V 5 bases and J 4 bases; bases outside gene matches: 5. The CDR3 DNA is TGTGCCATCAGTTCTCAGACAGGGGGCACTGAAGCTTTCTTT. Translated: CAISSQTGGTEAFF.

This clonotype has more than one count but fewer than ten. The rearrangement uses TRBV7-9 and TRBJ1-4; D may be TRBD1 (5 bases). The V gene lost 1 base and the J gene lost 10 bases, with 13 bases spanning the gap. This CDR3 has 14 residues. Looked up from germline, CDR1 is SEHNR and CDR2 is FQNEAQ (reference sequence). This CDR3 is CASSLDVPRGKLFF. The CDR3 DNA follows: TGTGCCAGCAGCTTAGATGTCCCTAGGGGAAAACTGTTTTTT.

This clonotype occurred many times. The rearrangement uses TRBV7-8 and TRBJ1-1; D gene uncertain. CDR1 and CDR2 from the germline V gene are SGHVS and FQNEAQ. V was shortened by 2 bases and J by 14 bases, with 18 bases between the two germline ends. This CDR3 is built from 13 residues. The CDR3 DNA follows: TGTGCCAGCAGCTTAAACTTAGGTGACGGTTTGTTCTTT. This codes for CASSLNLGDGLFF.

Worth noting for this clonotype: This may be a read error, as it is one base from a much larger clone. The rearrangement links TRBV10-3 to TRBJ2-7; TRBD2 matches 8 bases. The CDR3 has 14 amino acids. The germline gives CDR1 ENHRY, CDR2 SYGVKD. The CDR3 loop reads CAISTLAGSYEQHF. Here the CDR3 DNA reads TGTGCCATCAGTACTTTAGCGGGATCCTACGAGCAGCACTTC.

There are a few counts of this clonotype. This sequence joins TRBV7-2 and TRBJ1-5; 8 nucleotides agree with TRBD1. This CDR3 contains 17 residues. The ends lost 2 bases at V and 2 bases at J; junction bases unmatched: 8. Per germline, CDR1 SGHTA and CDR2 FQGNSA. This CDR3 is CASSLLGRGRGNQPQHF. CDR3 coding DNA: TGTGCCAGCAGCTTATTGGGCAGGGGGCGCGGCAATCAGCCCCAGCATTTT.

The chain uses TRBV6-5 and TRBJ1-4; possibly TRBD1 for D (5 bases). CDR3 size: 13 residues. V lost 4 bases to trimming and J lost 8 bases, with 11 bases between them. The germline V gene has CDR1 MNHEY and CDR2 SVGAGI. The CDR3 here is CASSSKGDEKLFF. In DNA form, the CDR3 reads TGTGCCAGCAGTTCAAAAGGGGACGAAAAACTGTTTTTT.

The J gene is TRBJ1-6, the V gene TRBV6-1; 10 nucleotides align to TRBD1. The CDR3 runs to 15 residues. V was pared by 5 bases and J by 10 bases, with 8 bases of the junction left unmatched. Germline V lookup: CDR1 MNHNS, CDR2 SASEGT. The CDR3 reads CASSPTGTGVSPLHF. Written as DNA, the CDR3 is TGTGCCAGCAGTCCCACCGGGACAGGGGTGTCACCCCTCCACTTT.